The 26 T cell receptor beta chains in this list originate from one sample, sequenced in a study of T cell repertoires in cytomegalovirus infection. Each CDR3 protein gets one entry after TCRdb re-called the reads with MiXCR. Among 150,000 to 190,000 distinct CDR3 sequences listed, about 25% were seen once. The sequencing sample was made of PBMCs. The receptors were gathered from a human donor in good health (CMV status not recorded). Some clones in this sample may be carry-over from other donors' samples.

In this sample, this clonotype turned up once. The chain carries TRBV5-1 and TRBJ1-4; D gene uncertain. Trimming shortened V by 0 bases and J by 3 bases, and 9 bases separated the two germline ends. CDR1 and CDR2 (germline): SGHRS, YFSETQ. The CDR3 is 15 residues long. CDR3 amino acids: CASSLDGVANEKLFF. The CDR3 DNA is TGCGCCAGCAGCTTGGACGGGGTGGCTAATGAAAAACTGTTTTTT.

This clonotype was detected only a few times. The rearrangement joins TRBV2 to TRBJ2-1; D is undetermined. The CDR3 consists of 16 residues. V dropped 1 base and J dropped 1 base, with 11 bases sitting between them. Germline lookup yields CDR1 SNHLY and CDR2 FYNNEI. The CDR3 region is CASSEGQVRSYNEQFF. The CDR3 nucleotides are TGTGCCAGCAGTGAAGGGCAGGTTCGGTCCTACAATGAGCAGTTCTTC.

This clonotype was counted ten times or more. This rearrangement joins TRBV14 to TRBJ2-5; D call uncertain. The V end was cut by 0 bases, the J end by 7 bases, with 15 bases between. Per germline, CDR1 SGHDN and CDR2 FVKESK. The CDR3 length is 15 residues. The DNA of the CDR3 is TGTGCCAGCAGCCAAGATAGCTTCAGACTCGTGACCCAGTACTTC. Amino acid sequence: CASSQDSFRLVTQYF.

V and J are TRBV15 and TRBJ2-7, with D possibly TRBD2 on 5 matching bases. This CDR3 spans 14 amino acids. V was clipped by 5 bases and J by 4 bases, with 15 bases between them. The germline V gene has CDR1 LNHNV and CDR2 YYDKDF (reference sequence). CDR3 sequence: CATSDGGNQYEQYF. The CDR3 DNA is TGTGCCACCAGCGACGGAGGTAACCAATACGAGCAGTACTTC.

V and J are TRBV19 and TRBJ2-2; D gene unclear. Trimming removed 3 bases from V and 6 bases from J, with 14 bases in between. CDR3 length: 15 residues. CDR1 and CDR2 (germline): LNHDA, SQIVND (reference sequence). The CDR3 is CASSMVWAGSGELFF. The CDR3 coding sequence is TGTGCCAGTAGTATGGTTTGGGCTGGTTCCGGGGAGCTGTTTTTT.

This clonotype showed up many times. V is TRBV7-2 and J is TRBJ1-1, with 7 positions matching TRBD1. CDR1 is SGHTA and CDR2 is FQGNSA in the germline V gene. This CDR3 region has 13 residues. V lost 5 bases to trimming and J lost 5 bases; unmatched junction nucleotides: 5. CDR3 in DNA: TGTGCCAGCAGCCAGGGGGGGAGAACTGAAGCTTTCTTT. This gives the protein CASSQGGRTEAFF.

This clonotype was detected a few times. The J gene is TRBJ2-1, the V gene TRBV27; a weak D match, TRBD2 (5 bases). V lost 9 bases to trimming and J lost 0 bases, with 15 bases between them. This CDR3 spans 15 amino acids. Germline CDR1 and CDR2: MNHEY and SMNVEV (reference sequence). The CDR3 sequence: CASHWSGSSYNEQFF. The CDR3 region has the DNA TGTGCCAGTCATTGGAGCGGCAGCTCCTACAATGAGCAGTTCTTC.

This clonotype was seen only a few times. The chain carries TRBV28 and TRBJ2-1; D possibly corresponds to TRBD2 (6 bases). Per the germline V gene, CDR1 is MDHEN and CDR2 is SYDVKM. V shed 6 bases and J shed 7 bases, with 31 bases lying between them. CDR3 length equals 19 residues. DNA for the CDR3: TGTGCCAGCAGCCCCGGACACGACTCCGGTAGCGGTCGGGGAAATGAGCAGTTCTTC. This gives the protein CASSPGHDSGSGRGNEQFF.

There are a few counts of this clonotype. The chain recombines TRBV6-6 with TRBJ2-5, with TRBD2 identical over 11 bases. Germline assignment: CDR1 MNHNY and CDR2 SVGAGI (reference sequence). After removal of 0 bases from V and 3 bases from J, the junction contained 3 bases not matched to a gene. This CDR3 contains 16 residues. CDR3 residues: CASSYSTSGVEETQYF. The CDR3 DNA reads TGTGCCAGCAGTTACTCGACTAGCGGGGTGGAAGAGACCCAGTACTTC.

This clonotype appeared a few times. A read error may account for a junction end that differs from germline. This chain connects TRBV7-7 to TRBJ2-3; the D gene is possibly TRBD2 (6 bases). The germline CDR1 and CDR2 sequences are SSHAT and FNYEAQ (reference sequence). The length of the CDR3 is 14 residues. This CDR3 reads CASSFSGVADTQYF. CDR3 nucleotides: TGTGCTAGCAGCTTCTCGGGAGTGGCTGATACGCAGTATTTT.

The V gene is TRBV19, the J gene TRBJ1-1; D is ambiguous. This CDR3 is built from 15 residues. V lost 4 bases, J lost 0 bases, and 12 bases lay in between. Looked up from germline, CDR1 is LNHDA and CDR2 is SQIVND (reference sequence). CDR3: CASSRQPGMNTEAFF. CDR3 sequence (DNA): TGTGCCAGTAGTAGGCAGCCCGGAATGAACACTGAAGCTTTCTTT. Complete variable domain (other parts from reference TRBV19 and TRBJ1-1): DGGITQSPKYLFRKEGQNVTLSCEQNLNHDAMYWYRQDPGQGLRLIYYSQIVNDFQKGDIAEGYSVSREKKESFPLTVTSAQKNPTAFYLCASSRQPGMNTEAFFGQGTRLTVV.

The J gene is TRBJ1-1, the V gene TRBV7-3; a weak D match, TRBD1 (5 bases). Trimming took 0 bases from V and 4 from J, leaving 12 bases between them. This CDR3 comprises 15 residues. The germline V gene encodes CDR1 SGHTA and CDR2 FQGTGA. The CDR3 nucleotides read TGTGCCAGCAGCTTAACGGGAGGGGAGGGCACTGAAGCTTTCTTT. It encodes CASSLTGGEGTEAFF.

This clonotype was detected ten times or more. This chain joins TRBV7-2 and TRBJ1-1; a weak D match, TRBD1 (6 bases). V was cut by 5 bases and J by 10 bases, with 11 bases left in between. Germline-derived CDR1 and CDR2 are SGHTA and FQGNSA. This CDR3 contains 11 residues. The CDR3 coding sequence is TGTGCCAGCAGCGACAGGTACTCAGCTTTCTTT. Residues: CASSDRYSAFF.

J is TRBJ2-2 and V is TRBV5-1, with D tentatively TRBD1 (5 bases). Between the trimmed V and J ends, which lost 4 bases and 5 bases, there was a span of 15 bases. CDR3 length equals 15 residues. CDR1 and CDR2 from the germline V gene are SGHRS and YFSETQ. Here the CDR3 reads CASSPWTTGTGELFF. The CDR3 nucleotides read TGCGCCAGCAGCCCTTGGACAACAGGAACCGGGGAGCTGTTTTTT.

This clonotype has just a few counts. The chain links TRBV6-5 to TRBJ2-1, with 9 bases that match TRBD2. The CDR3 length is 16 residues. Germline V gene data show CDR1 as MNHEY and CDR2 as SVGAGI. Unmatched junction bases numbered 4, after V lost 2 bases and J lost 2 bases. CDR3 sequence (DNA): TGTGCCAGCAGTTACCGTGGCGGGGGGGCCTACAATGAGCAGTTCTTC. It codes for CASSYRGGGAYNEQFF.

This clonotype was recorded at least ten times. The V call is TRBV28, the J call TRBJ1-3; TRBD1 matches at 9 bases. The trim removed 5 bases at V and 0 bases at J, leaving 8 bases unmatched. The CDR3 totals 17 residues. CDR1 is MDHEN, CDR2 SYDVKM, per germline. This CDR3 reads CASSPGDRAISGNTIYF. The CDR3 nucleotides read TGTGCCAGCAGTCCAGGGGACAGGGCGATCTCTGGAAACACCATATATTTT.

The V call is TRBV7-8, the J call TRBJ2-3; 12 nucleotides align to TRBD2. The V gene's germline CDR1 is SGHVS and CDR2 FQNEAQ. The CDR3 length is 17 residues. Trimming at V came to 2 bases and at J to 3 bases, leaving 6 bases not matched to a gene. In DNA, the CDR3 is TGTGCCAGCAGCTTAACCCTAGCGGGGGGGAGGACAGATACGCAGTATTTT. Its protein is CASSLTLAGGRTDTQYF.

This clonotype was observed a few times. The V and J genes are TRBV7-2 and TRBJ2-7, with 7 bases identical to TRBD1. The V gene's germline CDR1 is SGHTA and CDR2 FQGNSA. Losses at the gene ends were 5 bases for V and 2 bases for J; bases not matched to a gene: 6. The CDR3 consists of 14 residues. The CDR3 DNA follows: TGTGCCAGCAGCCCAACTACAGGGGCCTACGAGCAGTACTTC. Encoded protein: CASSPTTGAYEQYF.

At least ten counts were recorded for this clonotype. The genes are TRBV6-2 or TRBV6-3 and TRBJ2-5; no clear D. Trimming took off 6 bases at V and 3 bases at J, with 8 bases between the two ends. The CDR3 sequence is 12 residues long. CDR1 MNHEY and CDR2 SVGEGT come from the germline V gene. In nucleotides, the CDR3 is TGTGCCAGCAGCCGCTCCGAAGAGACCCAGTACTTC. Protein sequence: CASSRSEETQYF.

In this sample, this clonotype turned up a few times. The rearrangement links TRBV2 to TRBJ1-4; no clear D. Germline V lookup: CDR1 SNHLY, CDR2 FYNNEI. The CDR3 has 13 residues. The V end lost 7 bases, the J end lost 8 bases, and 14 bases lay between the germline ends. The CDR3 region is CASKGNFGEKLFF. The DNA of the CDR3 is TGTGCCAGCAAGGGCAATTTTGGCGAAAAACTGTTTTTT.

This clonotype was found a few times. The chain links TRBV25-1 to TRBJ2-1, with TRBD2 matching over 9 bases. Germline CDR1 and CDR2: MGHDK and SYGVNS. J was trimmed by 5 bases and V by 7 bases; bases with no gene match: 6. This CDR3 has 14 residues. The CDR3 DNA sequence: TGTGCCAGCACGGGTGTAGCGGGGGACAATGAGCAGTTCTTC. Protein sequence: CASTGVAGDNEQFF.

The chain carries TRBV13 and TRBJ2-5; 8 bases agree with TRBD1. J was trimmed by 4 bases and V by 5 bases; bases with no gene match: 3. This CDR3 comprises 13 residues. CDR1 and CDR2 (germline): PRHDT, FYEKMQ (reference sequence). This CDR3 is CASSTQGGETQYF. CDR3 nucleotide sequence: TGTGCCAGCAGCACACAGGGGGGAGAGACCCAGTACTTC.

The sample holds a few counts of this clonotype. This sequence joins TRBV2 and TRBJ2-3; 8 bases fit TRBD2. The germline V gene has CDR1 SNHLY and CDR2 FYNNEI. V was clipped by 0 bases and J by 2 bases; unmatched bases: 10. The CDR3 length is 18 residues. For the CDR3, the DNA is TGTGCCAGCAGTGAAGCCTTGGGACTAGGGCCTATCACAGATACGCAGTATTTT. It yields the protein CASSEALGLGPITDTQYF. Using reference TRBV2 and TRBJ2-3 for the parts outside the CDR3, the full variable domain is EPEVTQTPSHQVTQMGQEVILRCVPISNHLYFYWYRQILGQKVEFLVSFYNNEISEKSEIFDDQFSVERPDGSNFTLKIRSTKLEDSAMYFCASSEALGLGPITDTQYFGPGTRLTVL.

This clonotype was found once. The chain has TRBV9 and TRBJ1-2, with a possible D match to TRBD1 (5 bases). CDR1 and CDR2 (germline): SGDLS, YYNGEE. V was shortened by 0 bases and J by 4 bases, with 13 bases between the two germline ends. This CDR3 is 15 amino acids long. CDR3 sequence reads: CASSVEWGIPYGYTF. The CDR3 nucleotides are TGTGCCAGCAGCGTAGAGTGGGGGATCCCCTATGGCTACACCTTC.

V gene TRBV7-2 combines with J gene TRBJ2-5, with TRBD1 as a possible D gene (6 bases). The CDR3 extends over 16 amino acids. The V end was cut by 1 base, the J end by 2 bases, with 14 bases between. CDR1 and CDR2 (germline): SGHTA, FQGNSA. Here the CDR3 DNA reads TGTGCCAGCAGCTTAGGGAGACAGGTCCGACAAGAGACCCAGTACTTC. Translated, it gives CASSLGRQVRQETQYF.

This clonotype has a count of ten or more. CDR3 nucleotides: TGTGCCAGCAGTGAAAACAGGATCTACACTGAAGCTTTCTTT. Amino acids: CASSENRIYTEAFF. This chain uses TRBV6-1 with TRBJ1-1; perhaps TRBD1 as D (5 bases). Between the trimmed V and J ends, which lost 2 bases and 3 bases, there was a span of 10 bases. The germline CDR1 and CDR2 sequences are MNHNS and SASEGT. CDR3 length: 14 amino acids.